The present T cell receptor (beta chain) was sequenced within a study of blood T cell repertoires in COVID-19. Study in general: Sites across the United States, Italy and Spain contributed samples from acute and convalescent COVID-19. PBMCs, B-cell-depleted T cells, or T cells were the source of the cDNA or gDNA that made up the material.

Trimming took 3 bases from V and 6 from J, leaving 14 bases between them. In germline, CDR1 is KGHSH, CDR2 LQKENI. The CDR3 loop spans 14 amino acids. Original data processing: Estimated nucleated cell counts came from reference gene primer amplification. Assay used: immunoSEQ multiplex PCR; TCRdb lists only in-frame clones, some missing. The V and J calls and clone size were taken over from that table, and D and trimming were inferred from the DNA. Among under 250,000 clones listed, around 90% were seen once. The chain recombines TRBV18 with TRBJ1-1; D possibly corresponds to TRBD1 (6 bases). This receptor was obtained from a man in his fifties or sixties who had recovered from COVID-19. Sequencing was done on a sample of peripheral blood. The DNA of the CDR3 is TGTGCCAGCTCACCTAACCAGGGGCAGGCTGAAGCTTTCTTT. Residues: CASSPNQGQAEAFF.